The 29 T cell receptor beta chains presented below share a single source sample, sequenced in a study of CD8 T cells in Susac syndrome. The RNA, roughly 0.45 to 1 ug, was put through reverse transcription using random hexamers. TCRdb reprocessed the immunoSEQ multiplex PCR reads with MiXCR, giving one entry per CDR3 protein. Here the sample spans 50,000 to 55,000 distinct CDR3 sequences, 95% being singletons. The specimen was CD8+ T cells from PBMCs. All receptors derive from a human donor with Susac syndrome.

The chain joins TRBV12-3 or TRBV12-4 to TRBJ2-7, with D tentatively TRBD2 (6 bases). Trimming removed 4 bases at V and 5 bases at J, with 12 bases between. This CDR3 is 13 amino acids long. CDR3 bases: TGTGCCAGCAGTTCGGAGGGGTACCACGAGCAGTACTTC. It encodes CASSSEGYHEQYF.

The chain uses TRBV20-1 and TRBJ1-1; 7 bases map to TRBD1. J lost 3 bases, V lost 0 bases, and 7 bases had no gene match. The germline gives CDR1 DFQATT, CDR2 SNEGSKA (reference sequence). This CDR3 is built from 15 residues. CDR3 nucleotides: TGCAGTGCTAGAGATCTGAGGGGGCTCTACACTGAAGCTTTCTTT. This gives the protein CSARDLRGLYTEAFF.

The CDR3 here is CSAPGTGHSTGELFF. CDR3 in DNA: TGCAGTGCGCCTGGGACAGGCCATTCCACCGGGGAGCTGTTTTTT. The chain is built from TRBV20-1 and TRBJ2-2; 8 bases line up with TRBD1. The V segment lost 6 bases and the J segment 4 bases; nucleotides outside the gene matches: 10. This CDR3 is built from 15 residues. Germline V gene lookup returns CDR1 DFQATT and CDR2 SNEGSKA (reference sequence).

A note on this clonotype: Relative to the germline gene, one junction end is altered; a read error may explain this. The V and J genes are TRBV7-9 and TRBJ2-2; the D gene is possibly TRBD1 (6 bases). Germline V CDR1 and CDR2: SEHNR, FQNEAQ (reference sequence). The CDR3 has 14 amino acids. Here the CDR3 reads CASTGPRDTGELLF. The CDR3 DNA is TGTGCCAGTACCGGGCCGAGGGACACCGGGGAGCTGCTTTTT.

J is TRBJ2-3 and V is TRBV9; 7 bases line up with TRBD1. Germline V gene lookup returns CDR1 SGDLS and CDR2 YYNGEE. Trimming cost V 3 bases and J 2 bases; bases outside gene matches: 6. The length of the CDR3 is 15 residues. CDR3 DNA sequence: TGTGCCAGCAGCGACGAGGGGGCCCTCACAGATACGCAGTATTTT. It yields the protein CASSDEGALTDTQYF.

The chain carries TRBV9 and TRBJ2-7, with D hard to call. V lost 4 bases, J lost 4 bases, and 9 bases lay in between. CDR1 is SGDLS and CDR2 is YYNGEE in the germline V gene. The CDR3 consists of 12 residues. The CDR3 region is CASSPRRYEQYF. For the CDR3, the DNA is TGTGCCAGCAGCCCCCGGCGGTACGAGCAGTACTTC.

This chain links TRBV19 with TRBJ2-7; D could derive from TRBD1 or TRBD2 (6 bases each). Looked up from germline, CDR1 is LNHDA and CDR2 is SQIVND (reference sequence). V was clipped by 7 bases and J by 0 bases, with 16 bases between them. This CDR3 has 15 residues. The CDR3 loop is CASTPGAGPSYEQYF. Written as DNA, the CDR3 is TGTGCCAGTACTCCAGGGGCGGGGCCCTCCTACGAGCAGTACTTC.

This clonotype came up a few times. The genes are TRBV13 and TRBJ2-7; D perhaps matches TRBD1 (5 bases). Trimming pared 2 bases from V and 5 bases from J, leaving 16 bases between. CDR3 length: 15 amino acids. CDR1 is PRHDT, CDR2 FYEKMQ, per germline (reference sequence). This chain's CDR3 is CASSLRQGHWNEQYF. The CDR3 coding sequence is TGTGCCAGCAGCTTACGTCAGGGTCATTGGAACGAGCAGTACTTC.

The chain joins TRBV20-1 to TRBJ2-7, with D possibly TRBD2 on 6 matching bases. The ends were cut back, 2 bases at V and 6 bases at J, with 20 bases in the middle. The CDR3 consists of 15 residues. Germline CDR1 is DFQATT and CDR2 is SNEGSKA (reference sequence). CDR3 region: CSARPAGSGGIEQYF. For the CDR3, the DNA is TGCAGTGCTAGACCCGCAGGTTCTGGGGGGATCGAGCAGTACTTC.

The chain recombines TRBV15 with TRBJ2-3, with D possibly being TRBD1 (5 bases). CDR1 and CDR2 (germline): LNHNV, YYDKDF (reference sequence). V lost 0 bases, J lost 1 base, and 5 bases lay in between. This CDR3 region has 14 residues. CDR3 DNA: TGTGCCACCAGCAGAGAAGGGGGCACAGATACGCAGTATTTT. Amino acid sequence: CATSREGGTDTQYF.

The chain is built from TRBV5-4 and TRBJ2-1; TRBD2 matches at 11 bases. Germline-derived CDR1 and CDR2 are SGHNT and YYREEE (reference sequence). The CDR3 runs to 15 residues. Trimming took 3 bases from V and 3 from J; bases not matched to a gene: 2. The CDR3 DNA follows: TGTGCCAGCAGCTCTAGCGGGGGGTACTACAATGAGCAGTTCTTC. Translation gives CASSSSGGYYNEQFF.

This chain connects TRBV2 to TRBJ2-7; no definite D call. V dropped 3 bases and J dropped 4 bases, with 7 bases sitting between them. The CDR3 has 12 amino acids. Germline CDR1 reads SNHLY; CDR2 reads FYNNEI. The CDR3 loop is CASSEGGYEQYF. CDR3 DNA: TGTGCCAGCAGTGAGGGCGGTTACGAGCAGTACTTC.

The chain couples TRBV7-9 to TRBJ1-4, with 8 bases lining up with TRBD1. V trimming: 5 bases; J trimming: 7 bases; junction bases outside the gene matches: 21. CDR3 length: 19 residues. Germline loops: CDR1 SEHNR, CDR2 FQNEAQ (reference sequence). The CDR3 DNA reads TGTGCCAGCAGCCCAGGCCTTTGGGACAGGAGAAGTCTAGGTGAAAAACTGTTTTTT. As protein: CASSPGLWDRRSLGEKLFF.

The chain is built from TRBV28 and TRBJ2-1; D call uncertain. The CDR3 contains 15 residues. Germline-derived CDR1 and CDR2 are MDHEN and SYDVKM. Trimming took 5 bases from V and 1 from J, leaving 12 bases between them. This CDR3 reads CASSETPYSYNEQFF. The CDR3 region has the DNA TGTGCCAGCAGTGAGACACCATATTCCTACAATGAGCAGTTCTTC.

The CDR3, as DNA: TGCAGTGCTAGAGATCTAGGCGGGGTCTCCTACAATGAGCAGTTCTTC. It translates to CSARDLGGVSYNEQFF. The genes are TRBV20-1 and TRBJ2-1; D might be TRBD2 (6 bases). The length of the CDR3 is 16 residues. The ends were cut back, 0 bases at V and 0 bases at J, with 12 bases in the middle. Germline V gene lookup returns CDR1 DFQATT and CDR2 SNEGSKA (reference sequence).

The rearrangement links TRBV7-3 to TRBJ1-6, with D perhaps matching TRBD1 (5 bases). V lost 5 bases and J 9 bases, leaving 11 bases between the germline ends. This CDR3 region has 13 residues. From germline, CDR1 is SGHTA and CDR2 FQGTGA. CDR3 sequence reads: CASSDTRGSPLHF. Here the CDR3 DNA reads TGTGCCAGCAGCGACACTAGGGGTTCACCCCTCCACTTT.

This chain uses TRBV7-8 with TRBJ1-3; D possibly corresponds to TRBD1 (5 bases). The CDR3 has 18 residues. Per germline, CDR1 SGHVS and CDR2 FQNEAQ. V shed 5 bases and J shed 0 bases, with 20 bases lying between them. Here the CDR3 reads CASSLLGTLVASGNTIYF. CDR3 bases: TGTGCCAGCAGCCTCCTGGGGACCCTTGTGGCCTCTGGAAACACCATATATTTT.

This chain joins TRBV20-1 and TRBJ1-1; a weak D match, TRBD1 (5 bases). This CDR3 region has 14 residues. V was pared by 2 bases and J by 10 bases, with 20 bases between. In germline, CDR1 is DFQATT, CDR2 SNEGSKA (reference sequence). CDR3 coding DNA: TGCAGTGCTAGATCATACCGGGACGTAGACGGAGCTTTCTTT. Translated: CSARSYRDVDGAFF.

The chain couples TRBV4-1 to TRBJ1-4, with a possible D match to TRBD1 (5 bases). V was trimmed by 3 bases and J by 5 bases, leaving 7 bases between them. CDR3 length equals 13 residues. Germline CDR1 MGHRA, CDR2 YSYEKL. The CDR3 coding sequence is TGCGCCAGCAGCCAGGGGGTGAATGAAAAACTGTTTTTT. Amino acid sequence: CASSQGVNEKLFF.

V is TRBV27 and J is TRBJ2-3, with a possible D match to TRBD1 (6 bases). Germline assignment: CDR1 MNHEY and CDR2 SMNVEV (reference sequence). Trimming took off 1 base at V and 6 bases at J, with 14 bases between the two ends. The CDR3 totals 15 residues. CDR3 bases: TGTGCCAGCAGTTTATGGTGGGACACCGGGGATACGCAGTATTTT. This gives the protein CASSLWWDTGDTQYF.

CDR3 in amino acids: CASSPTGAGELFF. The CDR3 DNA reads as TGTGCCAGCAGCCCGACAGGGGCCGGGGAGCTGTTTTTT. This chain connects TRBV3-1 to TRBJ2-2, with 8 positions matching TRBD1. V was pared by 4 bases and J by 6 bases, with 1 base of the junction left unmatched. In germline, CDR1 is LGHDT, CDR2 YNNKEL (reference sequence). The CDR3 consists of 13 residues.

CDR3 sequence: CASSQVSGNYGYTF. The CDR3 DNA sequence: TGCGCCAGCAGCCAAGTCTCCGGCAACTATGGCTACACCTTC. The rearrangement uses TRBV4-3 and TRBJ1-2; D is uncertain. V was pared by 1 base and J by 2 bases, with 8 bases between. The CDR3 is made up of 14 amino acids. Germline V gene data show CDR1 as LGHNA and CDR2 as YSLEER.

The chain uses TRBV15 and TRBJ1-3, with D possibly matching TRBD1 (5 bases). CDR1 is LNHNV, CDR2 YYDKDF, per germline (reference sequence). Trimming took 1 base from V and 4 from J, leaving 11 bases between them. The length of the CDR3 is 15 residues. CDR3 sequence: CATSRGLRGGNTIYF. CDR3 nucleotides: TGTGCCACCAGCAGAGGCCTTAGGGGAGGAAACACCATATATTTT.

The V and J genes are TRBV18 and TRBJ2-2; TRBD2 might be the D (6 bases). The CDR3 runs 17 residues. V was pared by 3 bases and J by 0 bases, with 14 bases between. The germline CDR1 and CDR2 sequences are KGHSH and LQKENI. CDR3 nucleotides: TGTGCCAGCTCACCCCCCGAGGTAGCGGCGAACACCGGGGAGCTGTTTTTT. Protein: CASSPPEVAANTGELFF.

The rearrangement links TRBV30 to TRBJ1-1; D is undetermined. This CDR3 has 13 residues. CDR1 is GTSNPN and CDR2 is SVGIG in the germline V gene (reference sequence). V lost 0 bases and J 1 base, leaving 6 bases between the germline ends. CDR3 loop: CAWSVWGNTEAFF. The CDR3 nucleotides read TGTGCCTGGAGTGTATGGGGGAACACTGAAGCTTTCTTT.

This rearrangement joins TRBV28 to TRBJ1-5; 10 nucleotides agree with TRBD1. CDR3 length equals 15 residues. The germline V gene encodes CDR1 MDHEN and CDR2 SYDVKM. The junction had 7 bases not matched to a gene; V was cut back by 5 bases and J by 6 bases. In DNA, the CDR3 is TGTGCCAGCAGTCCCTCTGACAGGGGGCTTCAGCCCCAGCATTTT. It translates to CASSPSDRGLQPQHF.

CDR3 nucleotide sequence: TGTGCCAGTAGTCCCGTGAACTACAATGAGCAGTTCTTC. As protein: CASSPVNYNEQFF. This rearrangement joins TRBV19 to TRBJ2-1; D gene ambiguous. Trimming pared 5 bases from V and 3 bases from J, leaving 8 bases between. CDR3 length: 13 amino acids. Germline assignment: CDR1 LNHDA and CDR2 SQIVND (reference sequence). Drawing the rest from reference TRBV19 and TRBJ2-1, the complete variable domain is DGGITQSPKYLFRKEGQNVTLSCEQNLNHDAMYWYRQDPGQGLRLIYYSQIVNDFQKGDIAEGYSVSREKKESFPLTVTSAQKNPTAFYLCASSPVNYNEQFFGPGTRLTVL.

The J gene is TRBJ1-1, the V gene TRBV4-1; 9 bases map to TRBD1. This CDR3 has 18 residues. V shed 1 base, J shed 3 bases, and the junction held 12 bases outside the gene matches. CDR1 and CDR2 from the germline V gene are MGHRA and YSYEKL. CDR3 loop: CASSQAGKGDREDTEAFF. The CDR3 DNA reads TGCGCCAGCAGCCAAGCCGGGAAAGGGGACAGGGAGGACACTGAAGCTTTCTTT.

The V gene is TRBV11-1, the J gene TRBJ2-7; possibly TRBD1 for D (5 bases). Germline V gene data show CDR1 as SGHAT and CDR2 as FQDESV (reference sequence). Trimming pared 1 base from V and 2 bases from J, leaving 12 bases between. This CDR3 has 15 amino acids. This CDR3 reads CASSLGGGDPYEQYF. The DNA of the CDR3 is TGTGCCAGCAGCTTAGGGGGCGGCGATCCCTACGAGCAGTACTTC.